The T cell receptor beta chain under discussion was sequenced for a study of blood T cell repertoires in COVID-19. As for the study in general: Samples representing acute and convalescent COVID-19 were sourced from the United States, Italy and Spain. PBMCs, B-cell-depleted T cells, or T cells were the source of the cDNA or gDNA that made up the material.

As originally analysed: Estimates of nucleated cell counts were drawn from the amplification of reference gene primers. This table comes from immunoSEQ multiplex PCR, and its TCRdb copy is limited to in-frame clones, with some not included. The D gene and trimming were derived from the DNA, and the V and J assignments and clone size from that table. This sample has 250,000 to 300,000 clones; approximately 86% occur once, and the top ten carry around 13%. Seattle patients were enrolled while actively infected and followed longitudinally. The CDR3 consists of 13 residues. V was trimmed by 6 bases and J by 5 bases, leaving 13 bases between them.

V and J are TRBV12-3 or TRBV12-4 and TRBJ1-2; unclear D gene. The sequence derives from a woman in her 70s with COVID-19, enrolled during active disease. Sequenced: peripheral blood. CDR3 loop: CASSPTGEYGYTF. In DNA form, the CDR3 reads TGTGCCAGCAGCCCCACTGGGGAGTATGGCTACACCTTC.